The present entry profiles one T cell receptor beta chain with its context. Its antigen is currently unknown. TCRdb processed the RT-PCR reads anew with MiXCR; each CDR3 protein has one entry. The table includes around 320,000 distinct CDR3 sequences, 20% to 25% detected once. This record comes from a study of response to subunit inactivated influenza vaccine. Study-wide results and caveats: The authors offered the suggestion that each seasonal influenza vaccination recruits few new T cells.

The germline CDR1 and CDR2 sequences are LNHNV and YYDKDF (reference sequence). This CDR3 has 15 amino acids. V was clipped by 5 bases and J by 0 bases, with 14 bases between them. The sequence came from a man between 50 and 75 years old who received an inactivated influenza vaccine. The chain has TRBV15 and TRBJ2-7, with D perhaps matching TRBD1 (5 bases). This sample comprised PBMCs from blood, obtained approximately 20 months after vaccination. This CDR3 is CATSANRLISYEQYF. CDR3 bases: TGTGCCACCAGCGCCAACAGGTTAATCTCCTACGAGCAGTACTTC.